This entry lists 27 T cell receptor beta chains sequenced from one sample in a study of tumor-infiltrating lymphocytes in localized non-small cell lung cancer. The protocol was immunoSEQ multiplex PCR, while the TCRdb copy is restricted to in-frame clones and leaves out a portion. The repertoire has under 20,000 clones, around 75% of them found once; the top ten carry approximately 9.6%. Sequencing was performed on lung tumor tissue. These receptors were collected from a human donor with non-small cell lung cancer.

This chain uses TRBV18 with TRBJ1-5; D gene uncertain. The CDR3 loop spans 15 amino acids. V lost 2 bases and J lost 5, with 13 bases in between. Per germline, CDR1 KGHSH and CDR2 LQKENI. The CDR3 is CASSPRSGHDQPQHF. The CDR3 region has the DNA TGTGCCAGCTCACCAAGGTCCGGGCATGATCAGCCCCAGCATTTT.

The genes are TRBV21-1 and TRBJ1-4; the D call TRBD1 from the table was never checked on the DNA. TRBV21-1 is classified as a pseudogene. The length of the CDR3 is 14 residues. The chain's CDR3 is CASRLRGFNEKLFF. The CDR3 coding sequence is TGTGCCAGCAGACTCAGGGGGTTTAATGAAAAACTGTTTTTT.

The V call is TRBV4-1, the J call TRBJ1-5; D is unresolved. The germline V and J ends were trimmed by 4 bases and 0 bases, with 13 bases remaining between them. The germline V gene encodes CDR1 MGHRA and CDR2 YSYEKL. CDR3 size: 16 residues. The CDR3 region has the DNA TGCGCCAGCAGCCCGAGAGGAGTAGTTAGCAATCAGCCCCAGCATTTT. Residues: CASSPRGVVSNQPQHF.

There are a few counts of this clone. The chain couples TRBV30 to TRBJ1-1, with D maybe TRBD1 (5 bases). V lost 0 bases to trimming and J lost 2 bases, with 10 bases between them. Germline CDR1 and CDR2: GTSNPN and SVGIG (reference sequence). CDR3 length: 14 amino acids. The CDR3 DNA reads TGTGCCTGGAGTGTAACAGGTTTTAACACTGAAGCTTTCTTT. Encoded protein: CAWSVTGFNTEAFF. The full variable domain, with the rest looked up from reference TRBV30 and TRBJ1-1, is SQTIHQWPATLVQPVGSPLSLECTVEGTSNPNLYWYRQAAGRGLQLLFYSVGIGQISSEVPQNLSASRPQDRQFILSSKKLLLSDSGFYLCAWSVTGFNTEAFFGQGTRLTVV.

The chain couples TRBV5-8 to TRBJ2-5; TRBD2 matches at 7 bases. V gave up 4 bases and J gave up 3 bases; unmatched junction bases: 6. The germline gives CDR1 SGHTS, CDR2 YDEGEE. The CDR3 loop spans 14 amino acids. The CDR3 DNA reads as TGTGCCAGCAGCCCAGGACTAGTGGAAGAGACCCAGTACTTC. Its translation: CASSPGLVEETQYF.

The J gene is TRBJ2-1, the V gene TRBV7-8; 10 bases align to TRBD2. The CDR3 has 15 amino acids. CDR1 is SGHVS, CDR2 FQNEAQ, per germline. Trimming at V came to 5 bases and at J to 6 bases, leaving 7 bases not matched to a gene. CDR3 DNA: TGTGCCAGCAGCATCTCTAGCGGGAGTACCAATGAGCAGTTCTTC. It translates to CASSISSGSTNEQFF.

The V gene is TRBV27, the J gene TRBJ2-7; 7 positions agree with TRBD2. The CDR3 is made up of 15 amino acids. V lost 5 bases, J lost 5 bases, and 12 bases stayed unmatched. The germline V gene has CDR1 MNHEY and CDR2 SMNVEV (reference sequence). CDR3 nucleotides: TGTGCCAGCAGTCCCAGACTAGCTAGAGCAAACGAGCAGTACTTC. Protein: CASSPRLARANEQYF.

This sequence joins TRBV30 and TRBJ1-2; D not certain. This CDR3 is built from 17 residues. The V end was cut by 3 bases, the J end by 2 bases, with 22 bases between. Germline V gene sequence: CDR1 GTSNPN, CDR2 SVGIG (reference sequence). The DNA for the CDR3 is TGTGCCTGGAGCTTCCCTAGTGTCGATACCCGAAACTATGGCTACACCTTC. Amino acid sequence: CAWSFPSVDTRNYGYTF.

The CDR3 loop is CSAKGQAKNIQYF. The DNA of the CDR3 is TGCAGCGCTAAAGGTCAGGCCAAAAACATTCAGTACTTC. J is TRBJ2-4 and V is TRBV29-1; D not certain. Trimming took 7 bases from V and 1 from J, leaving 11 bases between them. Germline V gene sequence: CDR1 SQVTM, CDR2 ANQGSEA. This CDR3 region has 13 residues.

The CDR3, as DNA: TGTGCCAGCAGCGCAACGGGCCTCCCGAACGAGCAGTACTTC. As protein: CASSATGLPNEQYF. V usage is TRBV9 and J usage is TRBJ2-7; D gene ambiguous. The CDR3 loop spans 14 amino acids. CDR1 and CDR2 (germline): SGDLS, YYNGEE. The V end lost 3 bases, the J end lost 5 bases, and 15 bases lay between the germline ends.

V is TRBV28 and J is TRBJ1-6; D ambiguous. Trimming cost V 6 bases and J 0 bases, with 12 bases left between them. This CDR3 comprises 16 residues. Germline CDR1 is MDHEN and CDR2 is SYDVKM. The chain's CDR3 is CASSPSSSSYNSPLHF. CDR3 in DNA: TGTGCCAGCAGCCCTTCGTCTAGCTCCTATAATTCACCCCTCCACTTT.

V usage is TRBV19 and J usage is TRBJ2-2, with D perhaps matching TRBD2 (6 bases). Germline values: CDR1 LNHDA, CDR2 SQIVND (reference sequence). V lost 5 bases and J lost 1, with 8 bases in between. CDR3 length equals 14 residues. The DNA for the CDR3 is TGTGCCAGTAGTGCTAGCGTGAACACCGGGGAGCTGTTTTTT. Protein sequence: CASSASVNTGELFF.

The chain has TRBV2 and TRBJ2-5; D may be TRBD1 or TRBD2 (5 bases each). The CDR3 covers 13 residues. With 10 bases removed from V and 1 base from J, the gap between germline ends came to 13 bases. CDR1 and CDR2 from the germline V gene are SNHLY and FYNNEI. This chain's CDR3 is CATIGTLQETQYF. The CDR3 coding sequence is TGTGCCACCATCGGGACCCTCCAAGAGACCCAGTACTTC.

The chain has TRBV19 and TRBJ2-5; 10 bases match TRBD2. The CDR3 sequence is 18 residues long. The V gene's germline CDR1 is LNHDA and CDR2 SQIVND (reference sequence). J gave up 2 bases and V 0 bases, and 9 bases lay outside the gene matches. The CDR3 DNA is TGTGCCAGTAGTATAGATTATCGACTAGCGGGCTCTCAAGAGACCCAGTACTTC. This sequence encodes CASSIDYRLAGSQETQYF.

For the CDR3, the DNA is TGCGCCAGCAGTGAGTCGACTGGCGGCGCCTACGAGCAGTACTTC. Translated, it gives CASSESTGGAYEQYF. The V call is TRBV10-1, the J call TRBJ2-7; D is unresolved. Germline V gene lookup returns CDR1 WNHNN and CDR2 SYGVQD (reference sequence). CDR3 size: 15 residues. The V end was cut by 0 bases, the J end by 2 bases, with 11 bases between.

The chain links TRBV5-6 to TRBJ2-2, with 16 bases fitting TRBD2. Germline-derived CDR1 and CDR2 are SGHDT and YYEEEE. Losses at the gene ends were 6 bases for V and 3 bases for J; bases not matched to a gene: 11. The CDR3 loop spans 19 amino acids. CDR3 sequence: CASIPPGLAGGMDTGELFF. The CDR3 DNA reads as TGTGCCAGCATTCCGCCGGGACTAGCGGGGGGGATGGACACCGGGGAGCTGTTTTTT.

This rearrangement joins TRBV5-1 to TRBJ2-2; D not certain. Trimming cost V 0 bases and J 0 bases, with 3 bases left between them. The length of the CDR3 is 14 residues. Germline CDR1 reads SGHRS; CDR2 reads YFSETQ. CDR3 region: CASSLGPNTGELFF. In nucleotides, the CDR3 is TGCGCCAGCAGCTTGGGGCCGAACACCGGGGAGCTGTTTTTT. The complete variable domain, with remaining parts taken from reference TRBV5-1 and TRBJ2-2, reads KAGVTQTPRYLIKTRGQQVTLSCSPISGHRSVSWYQQTPGQGLQFLFEYFSETQRNKGNFPGRFSGRQFSNSRSEMNVSTLELGDSALYLCASSLGPNTGELFFGEGSRLTVL.

CDR3 nucleotide sequence: TGTGCCAGCAGCATCACAGGGGCTAGCGGGACCGGGGAGCTGTTTTTT. It encodes CASSITGASGTGELFF. This chain joins TRBV7-3 and TRBJ2-2; tentative D call: TRBD2 (8 bases). The CDR3 has 16 amino acids. V lost 5 bases to trimming and J lost 5 bases, with 18 bases between them. From germline, CDR1 is SGHTA and CDR2 FQGTGA.

Judged by abundance, this clone is medium-sized (0.01 to 0.1%). The chain joins TRBV5-1 to TRBJ2-2; unclear D gene. The CDR3 consists of 11 residues. Germline CDR1 and CDR2: SGHRS and YFSETQ. V lost 3 bases and J 6 bases, leaving 3 bases between the germline ends. Here the CDR3 reads CASSSSGELFF. The CDR3 DNA reads as TGCGCCAGCAGCTCTTCCGGGGAGCTGTTTTTT.

The chain carries TRBV5-1 and TRBJ1-1, with 7 bases identical to TRBD1. This CDR3 has 13 residues. V gave up 7 bases and J gave up 4 bases; unmatched junction bases: 7. Germline lookup yields CDR1 SGHRS and CDR2 YFSETQ. CDR3 nucleotides: TGCGCCAGCCAGCAGGGGGTTAGCACTGAAGCTTTCTTT. Encoded protein: CASQQGVSTEAFF.

This rearrangement joins TRBV11-2 to TRBJ2-2, with unresolved D. The CDR3 length is 15 residues. Deletions cut 0 bases from V and 7 bases from J, with 12 bases between. Germline V lookup: CDR1 SGHAT, CDR2 FQNNGV. This CDR3 reads CASSLESGSNGELFF. The CDR3 DNA is TGTGCCAGCAGCTTAGAATCCGGGTCTAACGGGGAGCTGTTTTTT.

The chain joins TRBV7-9 to TRBJ2-3; D may be TRBD2 (6 bases). Trimming cost V 1 base and J 3 bases, with 8 bases left between them. CDR3 length equals 14 residues. Looked up from germline, CDR1 is SEHNR and CDR2 is FQNEAQ (reference sequence). The CDR3 bases are TGTGCCAGCAGCTTAGGCGGGATTACAGATACGCAGTATTTT. Its protein is CASSLGGITDTQYF.

By its share, this clone is hyperexpanded. The same CDR3 also results from other DNA sequences found in this sample. The rearrangement uses TRBV7-8 and TRBJ1-2, with D possibly being TRBD1 (6 bases). V was shortened by 3 bases and J by 6 bases, with 11 bases between the two germline ends. This CDR3 region has 13 residues. Per the germline V gene, CDR1 is SGHVS and CDR2 is FQNEAQ. The CDR3 here is CASSLGTGNGYTF. The DNA of the CDR3 is TGTGCCAGCAGCTTGGGAACAGGGAATGGCTACACCTTC.

The chain is built from TRBV7-9 and TRBJ1-1; 7 bases are shared with TRBD1. This CDR3 contains 14 residues. Germline V CDR1 and CDR2: SEHNR, FQNEAQ (reference sequence). The V and J ends lost 8 bases and 3 bases, in that order; junction bases with no gene match: 9. For the CDR3, the DNA is TGTGCCAGCGAGCAGGGGGGGTCGGACACTGAAGCTTTCTTT. This sequence encodes CASEQGGSDTEAFF.

The rearrangement links TRBV5-1 to TRBJ1-5; TRBD1 matches at 7 bases. Looked up from germline, CDR1 is SGHRS and CDR2 is YFSETQ. Trimming removed 4 bases from V and 3 bases from J; junction bases left unmatched: 4. The CDR3 is 14 amino acids. The CDR3 DNA is TGCGCCAGCAGCATAGGGACAGACAATCAGCCCCAGCATTTT. This encodes CASSIGTDNQPQHF.

This chain links TRBV20-1 with TRBJ2-5; D uncertain. Per the germline V gene, CDR1 is DFQATT and CDR2 is SNEGSKA (reference sequence). V lost 6 bases and J lost 5, with 10 bases in between. This CDR3 is built from 11 residues. As DNA, the CDR3 is TGCAGTGCCAGACGTTTGGAGACCCAGTACTTC. Amino acid sequence: CSARRLETQYF.

The chain combines TRBV19 with TRBJ2-2; D perhaps matches TRBD1 (5 bases). The CDR3 covers 14 residues. Germline lookup yields CDR1 LNHDA and CDR2 SQIVND (reference sequence). V was cut by 5 bases and J by 2 bases, with 9 bases left in between. The CDR3 sequence is CASSWGSNTGELFF. Written as DNA, the CDR3 is TGTGCCAGTAGTTGGGGCAGTAACACCGGGGAGCTGTTTTTT.